Below, 20 T cell receptor beta chains from the same sample are listed, as sequenced in a study of control samples from healthy donors and cancer patients. The method was immunoSEQ multiplex PCR; TCRdb's version includes in-frame clones alone and lacks a portion of them. The profile shows just under 75,000 clones, 87% of them singletons. The source material was blood. The receptor set was obtained from a woman aged 45 to 65 in good health.

The chain is built from TRBV6-5 and TRBJ2-3; D not resolved. V was cut by 5 bases and J by 3 bases, with 3 bases left in between. In germline, CDR1 is MNHEY, CDR2 SVGAGI. The CDR3 is 11 amino acids. CDR3 sequence (DNA): TGTGCCAGCAGTATTACAGATACGCAGTATTTT. Translation: CASSITDTQYF.

The chain uses TRBV6-5 and TRBJ1-5; no definite D call. V lost 6 bases to trimming and J lost 2 bases, with 11 bases between them. CDR1 is MNHEY and CDR2 is SVGAGI in the germline V gene. The CDR3 length is 14 residues. DNA for the CDR3: TGTGCCAGCAGCTACCGGGCCCGCAATCAGCCCCAGCATTTT. Its protein product is CASSYRARNQPQHF.

This chain joins TRBV7-2 and TRBJ2-1; TRBD2 matches at 7 bases. The germline gives CDR1 SGHTA, CDR2 FQGNSA. This CDR3 has 15 amino acids. V lost 5 bases to trimming and J lost 4 bases; unmatched junction nucleotides: 8. CDR3 sequence: CASSTQTSSYNEQFF. CDR3 in DNA: TGTGCCAGCAGCACCCAGACTAGCAGTTACAATGAGCAGTTCTTC.

The chain is built from TRBV5-1 and TRBJ1-6; D is perhaps TRBD1 (6 bases). This CDR3 has 16 residues. Per the germline V gene, CDR1 is SGHRS and CDR2 is YFSETQ. The V and J ends lost 4 bases and 6 bases respectively, with 17 bases between them. The DNA of the CDR3 is TGCGCCAGCAGCCCAAACACAGGGTTAATTAATTCACCCCTCCACTTT. Protein sequence: CASSPNTGLINSPLHF.

This clone was observed a handful of times. The chain recombines TRBV6-6 with TRBJ2-1; 7 positions match TRBD2. Germline V lookup: CDR1 MNHNY, CDR2 SVGAGI (reference sequence). Germline trimming cut 0 bases from V and 4 bases from J; bases unmatched to any gene: 6. The CDR3 consists of 16 residues. The CDR3 bases are TGTGCCAGCAGTTACTCGAGGCTAGCGGAGTACAATGAGCAGTTCTTC. This translates into CASSYSRLAEYNEQFF.

The chain recombines TRBV7-9 with TRBJ2-1, with D perhaps matching TRBD2 (7 bases). Trimming left V 5 bases short and J 2 bases short, with 10 bases between. CDR1 is SEHNR and CDR2 is FQNEAQ in the germline V gene (reference sequence). The CDR3 contains 14 residues. The CDR3 spells CASSERDTYNEQFF. CDR3 DNA sequence: TGTGCCAGCAGCGAGCGGGACACCTACAATGAGCAGTTCTTC.

The V and J genes are TRBV30 and TRBJ2-7; 8 nucleotides agree with TRBD2. V was clipped by 7 bases and J by 1 base; unmatched bases: 6. Germline values: CDR1 GTSNPN, CDR2 SVGIG (reference sequence). This CDR3 contains 13 residues. The CDR3 sequence is CAYTGGVSYEQYF. The CDR3 nucleotides are TGTGCCTACACGGGGGGGGTTTCCTACGAGCAGTACTTC.

The CDR3 sequence is CTSSQAGDYGYTF. The CDR3 coding sequence is TGCACCAGCAGCCAAGCAGGGGACTATGGCTACACCTTC. This chain connects TRBV1 to TRBJ1-2; TRBD1 reflects the table's D call only, with no check against the DNA. TRBV1 constitutes a pseudogene. The CDR3 runs 13 residues.

The chain links TRBV7-8 to TRBJ1-3, with unresolved D. The CDR3 extends over 17 amino acids. Trimming left V 6 bases short and J 0 bases short, with 18 bases between. CDR1 and CDR2 from the germline V gene are SGHVS and FQNEAQ. CDR3 amino acids: CASRTTPGRFSGNTIYF. The CDR3 region has the DNA TGTGCCAGCAGAACGACTCCAGGACGGTTCTCTGGAAACACCATATATTTT.

The chain joins TRBV5-1 to TRBJ1-5; 7 nucleotides match TRBD1. The CDR3 is 13 residues long. V shed 4 bases, J shed 4 bases, and the junction held 2 bases outside the gene matches. Germline V CDR1 and CDR2: SGHRS, YFSETQ. The CDR3 is CASSVTGNQPQHF. Written as DNA, the CDR3 is TGCGCCAGCAGCGTGACAGGGAATCAGCCCCAGCATTTT.

V and J are TRBV3-1 (or the pseudogene TRBV3-2) and TRBJ2-7, with D possibly TRBD2 on 5 matching bases. The germline V gene encodes CDR1 LGHDT and CDR2 YNNKEL (reference sequence). The CDR3 contains 15 residues. Trimming removed 1 base at V and 6 bases at J, with 16 bases between. CDR3: CASSQVGFGEFEQYF. CDR3 DNA sequence: TGTGCCAGCAGCCAAGTAGGGTTCGGGGAATTCGAGCAGTACTTC.

The chain is built from TRBV6-5 and TRBJ2-1, with 7 bases that match TRBD2. Germline V gene sequence: CDR1 MNHEY, CDR2 SVGAGI. The J segment lost 9 bases and the V segment lost 6 bases, leaving 8 bases of the junction unmatched. The CDR3 has 13 amino acids. The DNA for the CDR3 is TGTGCCAGCAGACCCACTAGCGCTGGTGAGCAGTTCTTC. As protein: CASRPTSAGEQFF.

This chain connects TRBV12-3 or TRBV12-4 to TRBJ1-6; D is undetermined. The length of the CDR3 is 13 residues. V was trimmed by 0 bases and J by 10 bases, leaving 7 bases between them. In DNA, the CDR3 is TGTGCCAGCAGTTTAGCTGGGAAATCACCCCTCCACTTT. It codes for CASSLAGKSPLHF.

The chain has TRBV28 and TRBJ1-4; D remains unclear. Germline V CDR1 and CDR2: MDHEN, SYDVKM. The CDR3 is made up of 14 amino acids. Trimming removed 6 bases at V and 8 bases at J, with 16 bases between. The CDR3, as DNA: TGTGCCAGCAGGGCAGGAGGCACAGACGAAAAACTGTTTTTT. It yields the protein CASRAGGTDEKLFF.

The chain recombines TRBV15 with TRBJ2-7; TRBD1 matches at 8 bases. This CDR3 is 14 amino acids long. V shed 8 bases and J 0 bases; nucleotides not matched to a gene: 6. The germline gives CDR1 LNHNV, CDR2 YYDKDF (reference sequence). Written as DNA, the CDR3 is TGTGCCACCGTCCGGGACAGGAGCTCCTACGAGCAGTACTTC. It yields the protein CATVRDRSSYEQYF.

This rearrangement joins TRBV11-2 to TRBJ2-2, with a possible D match to TRBD2 (5 bases). The germline V gene encodes CDR1 SGHAT and CDR2 FQNNGV. This CDR3 contains 14 residues. V shed 3 bases and J shed 4 bases, with 9 bases lying between them. CDR3 nucleotides: TGTGCCAGCAGCTTCGAGAGGGCCACCGGGGAGCTGTTTTTT. Amino acids: CASSFERATGELFF.

This sequence joins TRBV7-7 and TRBJ2-2, with TRBD2 as a possible D gene (6 bases). Trimming removed 11 bases from V and 4 bases from J, with 11 bases in between. The CDR3 is 12 amino acids. Germline lookup yields CDR1 SSHAT and CDR2 FNYEAQ (reference sequence). The CDR3 bases are TGTGCCTACGGGGGATTCACCGGGGAGCTGTTTTTT. The encoded protein is CAYGGFTGELFF. Looking up the rest from reference TRBV7-7 and TRBJ2-2 gives the full variable domain: GAGVSQSPRYKVTKRGQDVTLRCDPISSHATLYWYQQALGQGPEFLTYFNYEAQPDKSGLPSDRFSAERPEGSISTLTIQRTEQRDSAMYRCAYGGFTGELFFGEGSRLTVL.

The genes are TRBV18 and TRBJ2-7, with 10 nucleotides matching TRBD2. Unmatched junction bases numbered 16, after V lost 2 bases and J lost 3 bases. The CDR3 extends over 19 amino acids. CDR1 KGHSH and CDR2 LQKENI come from the germline V gene. DNA for the CDR3: TGTGCCAGCTCACCAATAACCCCGCGAAGCGGGAGGGCCCTCTACGAGCAGTACTTC. It encodes CASSPITPRSGRALYEQYF.

The chain links TRBV7-9 to TRBJ2-1, with D possibly matching TRBD2 (6 bases). V lost 5 bases to trimming and J lost 10 bases, with 18 bases between them. Germline V CDR1 and CDR2: SEHNR, FQNEAQ (reference sequence). CDR3 size: 14 residues. The CDR3 bases are TGTGCCAGCAGCGTTGGGACTCCGGGCGGGGAGCAGTTCTTC. Translated: CASSVGTPGGEQFF.

The rearrangement joins TRBV18 to TRBJ1-4, with a possible D match to TRBD1 (5 bases). This CDR3 comprises 15 residues. Germline values: CDR1 KGHSH, CDR2 LQKENI. Trimming cost V 3 bases and J 3 bases, with 11 bases left between them. The CDR3 sequence: CASSPQGSANEKLFF. CDR3 in DNA: TGTGCCAGCTCACCTCAGGGTTCGGCTAATGAAAAACTGTTTTTT.